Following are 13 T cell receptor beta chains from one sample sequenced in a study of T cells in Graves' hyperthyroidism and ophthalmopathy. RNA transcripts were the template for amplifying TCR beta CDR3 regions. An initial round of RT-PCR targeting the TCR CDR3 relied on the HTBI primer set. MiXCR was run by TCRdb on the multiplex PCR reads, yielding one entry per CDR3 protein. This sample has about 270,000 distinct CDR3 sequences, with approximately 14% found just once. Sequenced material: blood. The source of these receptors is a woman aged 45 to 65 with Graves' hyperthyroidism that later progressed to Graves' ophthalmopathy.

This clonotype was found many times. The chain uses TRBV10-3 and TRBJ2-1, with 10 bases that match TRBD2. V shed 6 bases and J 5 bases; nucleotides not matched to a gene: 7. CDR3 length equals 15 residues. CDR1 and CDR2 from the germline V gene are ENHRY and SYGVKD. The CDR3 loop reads CAIRSGTSDNNEQFF. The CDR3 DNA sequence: TGTGCCATCAGATCCGGGACTAGCGATAACAATGAGCAGTTCTTC.

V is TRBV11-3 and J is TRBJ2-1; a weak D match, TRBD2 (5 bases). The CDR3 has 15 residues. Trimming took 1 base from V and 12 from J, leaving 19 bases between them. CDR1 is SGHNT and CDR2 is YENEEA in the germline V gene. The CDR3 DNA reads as TGTGCCAGCAGCTTAGGTGGGTCTAGCCCCTTAAGGCAGTTCTTC. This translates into CASSLGGSSPLRQFF.

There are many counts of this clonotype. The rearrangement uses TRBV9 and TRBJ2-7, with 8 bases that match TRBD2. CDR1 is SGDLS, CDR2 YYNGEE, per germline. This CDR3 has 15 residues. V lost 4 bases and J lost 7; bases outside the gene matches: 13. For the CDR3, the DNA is TGTGCCAGCAGCCCAATCGGGACTAGTTTATGGGAGCAGTACTTC. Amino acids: CASSPIGTSLWEQYF.

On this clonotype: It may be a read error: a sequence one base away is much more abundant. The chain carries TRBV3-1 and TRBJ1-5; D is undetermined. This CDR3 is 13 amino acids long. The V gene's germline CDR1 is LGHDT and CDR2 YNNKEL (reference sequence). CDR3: CASGQDIGQPQHF. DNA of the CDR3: TGTGCCAGCGGCCAAGATATAGGGCAGCCCCAGCATTTT.

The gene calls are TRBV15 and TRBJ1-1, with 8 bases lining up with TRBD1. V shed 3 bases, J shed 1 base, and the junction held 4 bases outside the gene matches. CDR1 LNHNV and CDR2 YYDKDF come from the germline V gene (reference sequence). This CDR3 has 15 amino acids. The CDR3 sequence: CATSRDRVGNTEAFF. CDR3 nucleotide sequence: TGTGCCACCAGCAGGGACAGGGTGGGGAACACTGAAGCTTTCTTT.

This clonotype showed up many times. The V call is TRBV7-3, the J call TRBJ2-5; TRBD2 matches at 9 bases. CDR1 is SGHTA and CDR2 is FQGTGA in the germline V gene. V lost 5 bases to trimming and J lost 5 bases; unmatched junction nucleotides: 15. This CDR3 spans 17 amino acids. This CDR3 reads CASSPPAGLAGRETQYF. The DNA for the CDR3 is TGTGCCAGCAGCCCCCCAGCGGGGCTAGCGGGAAGGGAGACCCAGTACTTC. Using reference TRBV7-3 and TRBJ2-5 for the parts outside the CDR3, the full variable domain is GAGVSQTPSNKVTEKGKYVELRCDPISGHTALYWYRQSLGQGPEFLIYFQGTGAADDSGLPNDRFFAVRPEGSVSTLKIQRTERGDSAVYLCASSPPAGLAGRETQYFGPGTRLLVL.

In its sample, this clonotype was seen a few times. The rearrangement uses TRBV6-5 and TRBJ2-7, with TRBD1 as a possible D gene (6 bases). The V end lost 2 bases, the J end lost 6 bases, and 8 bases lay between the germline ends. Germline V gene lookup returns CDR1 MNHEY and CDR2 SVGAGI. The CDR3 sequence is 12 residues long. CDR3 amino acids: CASSYIGGEQYF. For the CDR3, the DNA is TGTGCCAGCAGTTACATAGGGGGCGAGCAGTACTTC.

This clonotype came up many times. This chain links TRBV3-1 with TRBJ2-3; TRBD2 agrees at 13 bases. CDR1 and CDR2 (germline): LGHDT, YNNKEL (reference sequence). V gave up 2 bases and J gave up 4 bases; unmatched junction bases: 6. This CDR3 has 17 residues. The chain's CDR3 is CASSQTRTSGSADTQYF. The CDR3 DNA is TGTGCCAGCAGCCAAACCCGGACTAGCGGGAGCGCAGATACGCAGTATTTT.

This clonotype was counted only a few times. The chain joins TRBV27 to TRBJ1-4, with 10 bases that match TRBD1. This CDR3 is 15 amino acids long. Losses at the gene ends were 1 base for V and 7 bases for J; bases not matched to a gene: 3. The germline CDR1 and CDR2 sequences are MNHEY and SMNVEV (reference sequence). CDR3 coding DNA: TGTGCCAGCAGTTTATGGGGACAGGGGAGTGAAAAACTGTTTTTT. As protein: CASSLWGQGSEKLFF.

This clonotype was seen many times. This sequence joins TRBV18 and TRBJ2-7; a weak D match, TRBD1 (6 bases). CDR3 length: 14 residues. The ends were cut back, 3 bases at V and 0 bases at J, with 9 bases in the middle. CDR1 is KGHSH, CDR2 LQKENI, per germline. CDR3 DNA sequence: TGTGCCAGCTCACCGGGACAAAGCTCCTACGAGCAGTACTTC. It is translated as CASSPGQSSYEQYF.

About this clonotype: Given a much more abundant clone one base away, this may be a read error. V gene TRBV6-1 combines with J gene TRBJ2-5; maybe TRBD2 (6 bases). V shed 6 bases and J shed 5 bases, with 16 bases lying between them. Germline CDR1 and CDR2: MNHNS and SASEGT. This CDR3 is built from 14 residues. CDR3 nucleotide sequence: TGTGCCAGCAGAACGATAGGGGCGGGGGAGACCCAGTACTTC. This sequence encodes CASRTIGAGETQYF.

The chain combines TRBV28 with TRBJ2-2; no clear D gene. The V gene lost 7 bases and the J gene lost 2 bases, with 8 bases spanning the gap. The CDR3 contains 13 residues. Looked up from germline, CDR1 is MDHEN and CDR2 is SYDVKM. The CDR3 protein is CASTHSNTGELFF. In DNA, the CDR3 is TGTGCCAGCACCCATAGTAACACCGGGGAGCTGTTTTTT.

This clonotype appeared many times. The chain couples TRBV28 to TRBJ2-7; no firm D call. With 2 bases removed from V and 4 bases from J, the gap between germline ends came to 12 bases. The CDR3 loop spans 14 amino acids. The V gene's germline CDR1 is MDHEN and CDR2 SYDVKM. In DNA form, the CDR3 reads TGTGCCAGCAGTTTAGCAGACATTTCTTACGAGCAGTACTTC. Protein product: CASSLADISYEQYF.